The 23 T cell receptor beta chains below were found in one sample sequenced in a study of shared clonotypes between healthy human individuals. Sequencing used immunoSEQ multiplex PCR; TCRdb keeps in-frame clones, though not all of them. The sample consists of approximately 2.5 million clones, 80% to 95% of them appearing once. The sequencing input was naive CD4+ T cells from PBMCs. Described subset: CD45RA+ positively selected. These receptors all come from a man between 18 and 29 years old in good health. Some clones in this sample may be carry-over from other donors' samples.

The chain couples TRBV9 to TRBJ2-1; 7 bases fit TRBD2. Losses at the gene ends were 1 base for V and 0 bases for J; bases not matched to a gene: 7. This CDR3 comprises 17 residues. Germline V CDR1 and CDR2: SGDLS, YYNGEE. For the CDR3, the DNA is TGTGCCAGCAGCGTAAGGCTAGCGGATATCTCCTACAATGAGCAGTTCTTC. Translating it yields CASSVRLADISYNEQFF.

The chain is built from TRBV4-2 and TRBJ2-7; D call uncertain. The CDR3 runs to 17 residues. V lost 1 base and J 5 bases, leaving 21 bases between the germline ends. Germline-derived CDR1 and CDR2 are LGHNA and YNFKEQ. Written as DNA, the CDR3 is TGTGCCAGCAGCCAAGCATCTCGGACGGTTGGACGGGACGAGCAGTACTTC. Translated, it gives CASSQASRTVGRDEQYF.

For the CDR3, the DNA is TGCGCCAGCAGGAACAGGGCTTACGAGCAGTACTTC. Its protein product is CASRNRAYEQYF. The V call is TRBV10-2, the J call TRBJ2-7; tentatively, D is TRBD1 (6 bases). Trimming took 6 bases from V and 4 from J, leaving 10 bases between them. Germline assignment: CDR1 WSHSY and CDR2 SAAADI. The CDR3 is made up of 12 amino acids.

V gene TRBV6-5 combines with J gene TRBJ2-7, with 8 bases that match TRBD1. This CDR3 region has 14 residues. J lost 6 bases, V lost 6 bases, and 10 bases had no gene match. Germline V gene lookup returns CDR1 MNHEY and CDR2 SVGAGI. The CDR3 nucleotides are TGTGCCAGCAGACAAAGGACAGGGATGGCCGAGCAGTACTTC. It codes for CASRQRTGMAEQYF.

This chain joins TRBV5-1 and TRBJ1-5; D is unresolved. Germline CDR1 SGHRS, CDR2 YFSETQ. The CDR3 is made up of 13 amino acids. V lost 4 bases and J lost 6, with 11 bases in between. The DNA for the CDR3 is TGCGCCAGCAGCCCCCTGGGGAGTCAGCCCCAGCATTTT. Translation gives CASSPLGSQPQHF.

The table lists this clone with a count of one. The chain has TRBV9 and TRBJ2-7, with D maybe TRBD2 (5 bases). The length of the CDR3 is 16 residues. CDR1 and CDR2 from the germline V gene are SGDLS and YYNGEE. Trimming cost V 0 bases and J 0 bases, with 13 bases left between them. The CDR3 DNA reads TGTGCCAGCAGCGTAGGAGGCGGGCAGAGCTCCTACGAGCAGTACTTC. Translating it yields CASSVGGGQSSYEQYF.

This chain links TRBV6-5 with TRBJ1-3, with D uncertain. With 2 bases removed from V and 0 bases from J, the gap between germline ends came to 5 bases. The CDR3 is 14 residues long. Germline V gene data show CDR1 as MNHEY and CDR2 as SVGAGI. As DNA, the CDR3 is TGTGCCAGCAGTTACGGTTACTCTGGAAACACCATATATTTT. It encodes CASSYGYSGNTIYF.

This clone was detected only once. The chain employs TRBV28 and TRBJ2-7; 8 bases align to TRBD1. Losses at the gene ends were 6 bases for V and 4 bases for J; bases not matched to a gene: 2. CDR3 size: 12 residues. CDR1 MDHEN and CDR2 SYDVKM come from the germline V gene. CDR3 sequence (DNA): TGTGCCAGCAGAGGGACAGGTTACGAGCAGTACTTC. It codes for CASRGTGYEQYF.

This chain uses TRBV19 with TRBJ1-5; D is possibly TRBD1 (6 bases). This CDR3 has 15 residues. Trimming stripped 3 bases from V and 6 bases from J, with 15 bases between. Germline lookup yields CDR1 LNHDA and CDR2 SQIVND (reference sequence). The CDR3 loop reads CASSIRGAGAQPQHF. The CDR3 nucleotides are TGTGCCAGTAGTATCCGGGGGGCAGGGGCTCAGCCCCAGCATTTT.

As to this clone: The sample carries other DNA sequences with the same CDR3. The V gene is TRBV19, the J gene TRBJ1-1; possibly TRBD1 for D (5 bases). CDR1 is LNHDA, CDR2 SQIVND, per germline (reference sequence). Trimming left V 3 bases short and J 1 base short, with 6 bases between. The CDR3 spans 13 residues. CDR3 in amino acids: CASSIDRNTEAFF. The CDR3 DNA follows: TGTGCCAGTAGTATCGACAGGAACACTGAAGCTTTCTTT. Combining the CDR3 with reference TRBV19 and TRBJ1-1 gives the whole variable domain DGGITQSPKYLFRKEGQNVTLSCEQNLNHDAMYWYRQDPGQGLRLIYYSQIVNDFQKGDIAEGYSVSREKKESFPLTVTSAQKNPTAFYLCASSIDRNTEAFFGQGTRLTVV.

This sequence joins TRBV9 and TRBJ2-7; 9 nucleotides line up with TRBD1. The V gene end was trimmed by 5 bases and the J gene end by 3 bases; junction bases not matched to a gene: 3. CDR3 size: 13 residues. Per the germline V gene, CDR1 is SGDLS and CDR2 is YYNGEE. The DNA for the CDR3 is TGTGCCAGCAGTGACAGGGGGAACTACGAGCAGTACTTC. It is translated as CASSDRGNYEQYF. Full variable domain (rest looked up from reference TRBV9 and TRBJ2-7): DSGVTQTPKHLITATGQRVTLRCSPRSGDLSVYWYQQSLDQGLQFLIQYYNGEERAKGNILERFSAQQFPDLHSELNLSSLELGDSALYFCASSDRGNYEQYFGPGTRLTVT.

The CDR3: CASSLAGGGKIYGYTF. The CDR3 DNA reads TGTGCCAGCAGCTTGGCTGGAGGGGGTAAGATCTATGGCTACACCTTC. The chain has TRBV5-6 and TRBJ1-2, with D maybe TRBD1 (6 bases). The germline CDR1 and CDR2 sequences are SGHDT and YYEEEE. The CDR3 covers 16 residues. V was trimmed by 0 bases and J by 4 bases, leaving 16 bases between them.

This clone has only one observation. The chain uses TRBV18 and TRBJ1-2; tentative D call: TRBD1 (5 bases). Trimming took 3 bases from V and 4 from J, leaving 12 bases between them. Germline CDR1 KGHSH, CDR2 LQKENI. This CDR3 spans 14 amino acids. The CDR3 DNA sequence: TGTGCCAGCTCACCTGGTCTCGGGGGCTATGGCTACACCTTC. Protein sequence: CASSPGLGGYGYTF.

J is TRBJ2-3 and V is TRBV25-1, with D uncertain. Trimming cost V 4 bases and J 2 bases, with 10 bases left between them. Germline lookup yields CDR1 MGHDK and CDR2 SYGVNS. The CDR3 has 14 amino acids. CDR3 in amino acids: CASSAGEVTDTQYF. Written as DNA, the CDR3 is TGTGCCAGCAGTGCAGGTGAAGTCACAGATACGCAGTATTTT.

The CDR3 sequence is CASSLVKQPQHF. The CDR3 region has the DNA TGTGCCAGCAGTTTAGTAAAGCAGCCCCAGCATTTT. The chain has TRBV28 and TRBJ1-5; D not certain. The germline V gene has CDR1 MDHEN and CDR2 SYDVKM. V lost 2 bases and J 7 bases, leaving 6 bases between the germline ends. The CDR3 is made up of 12 amino acids.

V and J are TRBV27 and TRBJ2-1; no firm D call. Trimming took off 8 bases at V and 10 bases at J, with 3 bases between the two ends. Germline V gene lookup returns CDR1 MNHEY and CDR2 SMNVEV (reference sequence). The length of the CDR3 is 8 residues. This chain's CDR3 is CASPEQFF. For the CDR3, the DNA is TGTGCCAGCCCCGAGCAGTTCTTC.

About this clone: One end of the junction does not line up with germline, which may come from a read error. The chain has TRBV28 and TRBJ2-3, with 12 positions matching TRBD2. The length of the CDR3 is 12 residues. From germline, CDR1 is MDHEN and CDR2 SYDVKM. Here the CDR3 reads CASRRLAGGMNF. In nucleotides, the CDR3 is TGTGCCAGCAGGCGGCTAGCGGGAGGGATGAATTTT.

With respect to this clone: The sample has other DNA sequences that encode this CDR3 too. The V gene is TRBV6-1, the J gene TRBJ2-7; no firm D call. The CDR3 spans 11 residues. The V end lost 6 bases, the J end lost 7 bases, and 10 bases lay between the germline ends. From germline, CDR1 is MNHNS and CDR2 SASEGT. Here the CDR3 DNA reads TGTGCCAGCAGCCCAAGAAATGAGCAGTACTTC. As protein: CASSPRNEQYF.

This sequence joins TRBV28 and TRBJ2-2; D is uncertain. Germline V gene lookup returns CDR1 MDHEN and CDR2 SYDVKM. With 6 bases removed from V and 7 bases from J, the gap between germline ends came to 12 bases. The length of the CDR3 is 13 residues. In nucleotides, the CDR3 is TGTGCCAGCAGCCCCCGGCTTGGCGGGGAGCTGTTTTTT. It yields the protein CASSPRLGGELFF.

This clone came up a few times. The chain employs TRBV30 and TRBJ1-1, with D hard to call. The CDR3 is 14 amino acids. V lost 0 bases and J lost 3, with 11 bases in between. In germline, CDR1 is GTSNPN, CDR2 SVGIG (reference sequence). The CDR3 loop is CAWSVPGRDTEAFF. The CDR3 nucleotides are TGTGCCTGGAGTGTACCGGGTCGTGACACTGAAGCTTTCTTT.

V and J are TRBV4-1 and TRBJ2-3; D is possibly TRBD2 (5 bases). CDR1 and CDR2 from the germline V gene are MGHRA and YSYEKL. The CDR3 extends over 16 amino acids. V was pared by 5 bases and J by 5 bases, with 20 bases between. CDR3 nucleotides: TGCGCCAGCAGCATTGAGGGCACCCTATGGGGAGATACGCAGTATTTT. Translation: CASSIEGTLWGDTQYF.

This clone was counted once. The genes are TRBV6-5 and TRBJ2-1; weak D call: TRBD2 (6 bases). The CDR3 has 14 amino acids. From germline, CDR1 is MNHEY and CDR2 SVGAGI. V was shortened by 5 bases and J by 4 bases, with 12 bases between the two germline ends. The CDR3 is CASSDPRGYNEQFF. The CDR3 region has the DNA TGTGCCAGCAGTGACCCTCGGGGGTACAATGAGCAGTTCTTC.

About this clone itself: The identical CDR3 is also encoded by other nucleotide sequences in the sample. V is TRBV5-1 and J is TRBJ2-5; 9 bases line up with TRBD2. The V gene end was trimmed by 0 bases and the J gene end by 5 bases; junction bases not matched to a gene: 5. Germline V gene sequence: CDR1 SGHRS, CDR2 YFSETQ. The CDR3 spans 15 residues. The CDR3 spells CASSLVSSGEETQYF. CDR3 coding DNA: TGCGCCAGCAGCTTGGTGTCTAGCGGGGAGGAGACCCAGTACTTC.